Shown below are 3 T cell receptor beta chains from a single sample sequenced in a study of blood T cell repertoires in COVID-19. The assay was immunoSEQ multiplex PCR, and TCRdb's table has in-frame clones only and misses some. The sample carries fewer than 200,000 clones, 70% to 90% recorded once. What was sequenced was peripheral blood. Receptors were obtained from a man in his fifties or sixties with active or convalescent COVID-19.

This chain joins TRBV27 and TRBJ2-3, with a possible D match to TRBD2 (5 bases). This CDR3 is built from 14 residues. Per the germline V gene, CDR1 is MNHEY and CDR2 is SMNVEV (reference sequence). The V gene lost 2 bases and the J gene lost 5 bases, with 11 bases spanning the gap. In nucleotides, the CDR3 is TGTGCCAGCAGTTTAATCCCCGGGATAGATACGCAGTATTTT. This encodes CASSLIPGIDTQYF.

In the case of this clone: The final CDR3 position lacks the conserved phenylalanine or tryptophan, pointing to a likely read error. No DNA is shown, since the ends of the CDR3 on it are uncertain; the CDR3 is the one TCRdb lists. The V and J genes are TRBV6-1 and TRBJ1-2; the table's D gene call, TRBD1, was not cross checked with the DNA. CDR1 is MNHNS and CDR2 is SASEGT in the germline V gene. The CDR3 has 12 residues if both end residues are counted. CDR3 sequence: CASSETGTAATL.

V gene TRBV24-1 combines with J gene TRBJ2-5; 9 bases align to TRBD1. V lost 5 bases, J lost 3 bases, and 9 bases stayed unmatched. This CDR3 comprises 16 residues. Germline-derived CDR1 and CDR2 are KGHDR and SFDVKD. The CDR3, as DNA: TGTGCCACCAGTGGGAGTGGACAGGGGTTCGAAGAGACCCAGTACTTC. Translation: CATSGSGQGFEETQYF.